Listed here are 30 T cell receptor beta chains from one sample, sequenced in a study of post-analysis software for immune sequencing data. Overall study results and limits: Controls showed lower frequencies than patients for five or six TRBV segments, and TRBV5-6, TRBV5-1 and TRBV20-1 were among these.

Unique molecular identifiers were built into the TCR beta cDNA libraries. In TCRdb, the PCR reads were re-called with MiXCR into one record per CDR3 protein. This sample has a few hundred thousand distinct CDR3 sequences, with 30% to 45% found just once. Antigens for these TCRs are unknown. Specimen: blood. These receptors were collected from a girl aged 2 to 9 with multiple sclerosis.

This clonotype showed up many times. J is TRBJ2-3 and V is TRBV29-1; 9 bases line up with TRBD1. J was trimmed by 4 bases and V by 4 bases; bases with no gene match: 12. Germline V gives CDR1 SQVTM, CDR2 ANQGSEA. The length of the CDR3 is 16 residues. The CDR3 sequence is CSVGPRRTGVSDTQYF. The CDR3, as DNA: TGCAGCGTTGGCCCCCGTCGGACAGGGGTCTCAGATACGCAGTATTTT.

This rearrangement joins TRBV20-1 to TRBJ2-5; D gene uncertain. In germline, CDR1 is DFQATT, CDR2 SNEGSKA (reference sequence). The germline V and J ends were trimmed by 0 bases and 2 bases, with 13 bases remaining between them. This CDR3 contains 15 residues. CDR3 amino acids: CSARDPRRLQETQYF. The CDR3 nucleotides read TGCAGTGCTAGAGATCCGAGGCGATTGCAAGAGACCCAGTACTTC.

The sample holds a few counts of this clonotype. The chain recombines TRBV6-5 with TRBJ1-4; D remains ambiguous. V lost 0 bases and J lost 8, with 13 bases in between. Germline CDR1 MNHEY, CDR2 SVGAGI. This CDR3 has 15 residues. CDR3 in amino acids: CASSYSTRVREKLFF. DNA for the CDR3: TGTGCCAGCAGTTACTCGACCAGAGTGAGGGAAAAACTGTTTTTT.

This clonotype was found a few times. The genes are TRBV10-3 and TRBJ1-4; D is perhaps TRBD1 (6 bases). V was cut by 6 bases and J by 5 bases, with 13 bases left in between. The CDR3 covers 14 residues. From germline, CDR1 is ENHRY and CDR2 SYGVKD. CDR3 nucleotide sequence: TGTGCCATCAGCTCGGACAGAAGAAATGAAAAACTGTTTTTT. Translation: CAISSDRRNEKLFF.

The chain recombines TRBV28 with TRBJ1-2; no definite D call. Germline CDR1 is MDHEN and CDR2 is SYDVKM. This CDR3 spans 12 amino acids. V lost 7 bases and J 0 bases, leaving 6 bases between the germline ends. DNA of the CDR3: TGTGCCAGCACAGGAGCTAACTATGGCTACACCTTC. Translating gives CASTGANYGYTF.

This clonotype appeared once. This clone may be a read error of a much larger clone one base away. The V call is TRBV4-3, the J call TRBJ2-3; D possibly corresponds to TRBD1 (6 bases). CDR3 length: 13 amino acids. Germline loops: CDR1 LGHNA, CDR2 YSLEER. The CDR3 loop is CASSQDWTDTRYF. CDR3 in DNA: TGCGCCAGCAGCCAAGATTGGACAGATACGCGGTATTTT.

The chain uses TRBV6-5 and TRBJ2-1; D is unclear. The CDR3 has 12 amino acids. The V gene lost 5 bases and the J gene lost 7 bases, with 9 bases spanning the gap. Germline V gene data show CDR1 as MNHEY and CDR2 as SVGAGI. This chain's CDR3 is CASSTNGNEQFF. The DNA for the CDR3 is TGTGCCAGCAGTACTAATGGGAATGAGCAGTTCTTC.

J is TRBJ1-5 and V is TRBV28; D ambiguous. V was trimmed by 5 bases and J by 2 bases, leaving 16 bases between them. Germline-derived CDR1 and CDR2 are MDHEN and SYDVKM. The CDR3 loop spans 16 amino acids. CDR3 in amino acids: CASSDPSEEGNQPQHF. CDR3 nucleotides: TGTGCCAGCAGTGACCCCAGTGAGGAAGGCAATCAGCCCCAGCATTTT.

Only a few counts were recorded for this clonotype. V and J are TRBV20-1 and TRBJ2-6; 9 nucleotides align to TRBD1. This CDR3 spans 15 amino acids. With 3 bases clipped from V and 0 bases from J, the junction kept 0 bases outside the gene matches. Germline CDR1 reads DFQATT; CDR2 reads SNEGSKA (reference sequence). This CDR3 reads CSARDRGSGANVLTF. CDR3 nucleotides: TGCAGTGCTAGGGACAGGGGCTCTGGGGCCAACGTCCTGACTTTC.

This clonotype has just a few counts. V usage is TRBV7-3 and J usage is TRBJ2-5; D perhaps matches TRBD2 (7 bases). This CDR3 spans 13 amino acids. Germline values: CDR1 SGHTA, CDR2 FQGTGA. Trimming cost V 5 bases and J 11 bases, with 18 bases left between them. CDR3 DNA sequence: TGTGCCAGCAGCCGCTCGGGGGGCAATGAGCAGTACTTC. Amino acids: CASSRSGGNEQYF.

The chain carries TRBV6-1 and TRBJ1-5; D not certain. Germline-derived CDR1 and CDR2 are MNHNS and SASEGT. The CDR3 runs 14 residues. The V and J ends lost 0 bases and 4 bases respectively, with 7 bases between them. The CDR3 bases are TGTGCCAGCAGTGAAGCAGAGGAAAATCAGCCCCAGCATTTT. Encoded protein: CASSEAEENQPQHF.

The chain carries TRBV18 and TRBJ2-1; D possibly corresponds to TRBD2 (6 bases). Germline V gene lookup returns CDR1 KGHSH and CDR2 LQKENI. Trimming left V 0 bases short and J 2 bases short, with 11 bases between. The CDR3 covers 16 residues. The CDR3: CASSPPRGGTYNEQFF. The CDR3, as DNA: TGTGCCAGCTCACCACCGCGGGGTGGGACCTACAATGAGCAGTTCTTC.

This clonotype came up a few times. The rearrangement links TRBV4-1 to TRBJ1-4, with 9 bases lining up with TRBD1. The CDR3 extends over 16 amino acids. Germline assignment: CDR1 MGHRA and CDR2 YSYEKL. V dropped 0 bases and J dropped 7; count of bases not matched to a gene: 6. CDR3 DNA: TGCGCCAGCAGCCAAGAGACGACAGGGGGGAGTGAAAAACTGTTTTTT. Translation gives CASSQETTGGSEKLFF.

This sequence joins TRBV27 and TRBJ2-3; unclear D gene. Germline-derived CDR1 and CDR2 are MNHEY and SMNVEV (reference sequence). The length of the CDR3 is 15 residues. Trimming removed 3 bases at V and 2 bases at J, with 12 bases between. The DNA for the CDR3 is TGTGCCAGCAGTTTGTTACAGACACTCACAGATACGCAGTATTTT. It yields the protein CASSLLQTLTDTQYF.

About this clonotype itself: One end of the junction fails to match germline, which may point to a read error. The CDR3 region is CTISKDYIQETQYF. The DNA of the CDR3 is TGTACCATCAGTAAGGACTACATCCAAGAGACCCAGTACTTC. The chain combines TRBV10-3 with TRBJ2-5; perhaps TRBD2 as D (6 bases). The CDR3 has 14 amino acids. Germline values: CDR1 ENHRY, CDR2 SYGVKD.

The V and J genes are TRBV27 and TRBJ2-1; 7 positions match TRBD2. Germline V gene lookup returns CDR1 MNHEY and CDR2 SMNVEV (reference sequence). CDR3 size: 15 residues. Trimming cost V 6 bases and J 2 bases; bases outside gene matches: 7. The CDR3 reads CASSPSSGTYNEQFF. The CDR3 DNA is TGTGCCAGCAGCCCCTCTAGCGGAACCTACAATGAGCAGTTCTTC.

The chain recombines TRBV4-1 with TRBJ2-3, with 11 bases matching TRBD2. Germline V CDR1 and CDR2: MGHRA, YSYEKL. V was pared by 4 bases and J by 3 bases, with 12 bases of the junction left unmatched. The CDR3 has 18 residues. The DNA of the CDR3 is TGCGCCAGCAGCCCACCTCGAAAGGGACTAGCGGTAACAGATACGCAGTATTTT. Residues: CASSPPRKGLAVTDTQYF.

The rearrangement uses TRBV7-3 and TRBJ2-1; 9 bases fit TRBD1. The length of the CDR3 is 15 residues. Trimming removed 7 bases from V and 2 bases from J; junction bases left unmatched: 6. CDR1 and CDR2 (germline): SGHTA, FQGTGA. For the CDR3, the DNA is TGTGCCAGCACCCTTGGACAGGGGCCCTACAATGAGCAGTTCTTC. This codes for CASTLGQGPYNEQFF. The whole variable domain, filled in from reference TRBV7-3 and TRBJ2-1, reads GAGVSQTPSNKVTEKGKYVELRCDPISGHTALYWYRQSLGQGPEFLIYFQGTGAADDSGLPNDRFFAVRPEGSVSTLKIQRTERGDSAVYLCASTLGQGPYNEQFFGPGTRLTVL.

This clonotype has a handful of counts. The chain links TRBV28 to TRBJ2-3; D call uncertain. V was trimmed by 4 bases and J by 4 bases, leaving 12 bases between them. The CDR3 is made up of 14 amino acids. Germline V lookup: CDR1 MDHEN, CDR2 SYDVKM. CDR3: CASSSTYGPDTQYF. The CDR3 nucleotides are TGTGCCAGCAGTTCCACTTACGGGCCAGATACGCAGTATTTT.

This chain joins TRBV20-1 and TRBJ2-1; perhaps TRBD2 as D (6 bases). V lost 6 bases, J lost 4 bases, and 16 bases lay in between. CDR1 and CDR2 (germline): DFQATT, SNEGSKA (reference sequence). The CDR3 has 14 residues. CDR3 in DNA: TGCAGTGCCCCCCTTTGGGGGGTATACAATGAGCAGTTCTTC. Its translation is CSAPLWGVYNEQFF.

This chain's CDR3 is CASSPTSGRASSTQYF. The CDR3 DNA is TGTGCCAGCAGTCCTACTAGCGGGAGAGCCTCCAGTACGCAGTATTTT. The V call is TRBV12-3 or TRBV12-4, the J call TRBJ2-3; the match to TRBD2 covers 11 bases. Trimming at V came to 5 bases and at J to 8 bases, leaving 12 bases not matched to a gene. The CDR3 extends over 16 amino acids.

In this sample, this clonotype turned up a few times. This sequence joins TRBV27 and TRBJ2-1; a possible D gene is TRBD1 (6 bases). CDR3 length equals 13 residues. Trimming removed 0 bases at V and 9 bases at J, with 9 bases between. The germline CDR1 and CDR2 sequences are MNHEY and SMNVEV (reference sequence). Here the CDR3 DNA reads TGTGCCAGCAGTTTATCGTCCAGGGGTGAGCAGTTCTTC. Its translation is CASSLSSRGEQFF.

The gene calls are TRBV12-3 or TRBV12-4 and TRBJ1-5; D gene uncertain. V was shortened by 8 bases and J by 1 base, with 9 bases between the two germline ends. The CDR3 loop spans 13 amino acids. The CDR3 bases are TGTGCCAGCTCGTGGAAGAGCAATCAGCCCCAGCATTTT. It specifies CASSWKSNQPQHF.

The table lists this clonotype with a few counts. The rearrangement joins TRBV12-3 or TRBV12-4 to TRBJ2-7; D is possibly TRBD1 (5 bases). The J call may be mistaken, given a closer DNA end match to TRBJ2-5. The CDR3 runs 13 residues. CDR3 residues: CASSSQGGETQYF. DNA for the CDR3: TGTGCCAGCAGTTCCCAGGGTGGAGAGACCCAGTACTTC.

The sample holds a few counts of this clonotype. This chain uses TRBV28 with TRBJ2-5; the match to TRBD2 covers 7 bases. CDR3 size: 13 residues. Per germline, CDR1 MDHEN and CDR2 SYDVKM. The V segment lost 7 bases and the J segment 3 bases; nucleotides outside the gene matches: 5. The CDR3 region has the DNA TGTGCCAGCAAACTCGGACTAGAAGAGACCCAGTACTTC. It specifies CASKLGLEETQYF.

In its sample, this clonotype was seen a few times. The CDR3 sequence is CASRSDRAFGGYTF. In DNA, the CDR3 is TGTGCCAGCAGAAGCGACAGGGCCTTCGGGGGCTACACCTTC. The rearrangement links TRBV12-3 or TRBV12-4 to TRBJ1-2; TRBD1 matches 7 bases. V was clipped by 6 bases and J by 8 bases; unmatched bases: 12. The CDR3 consists of 14 residues.

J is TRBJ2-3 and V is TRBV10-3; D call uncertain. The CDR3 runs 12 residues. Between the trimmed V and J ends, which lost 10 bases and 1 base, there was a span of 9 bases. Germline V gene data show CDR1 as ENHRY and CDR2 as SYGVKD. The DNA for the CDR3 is TGTGCCACCCGTACCGGCACAGATACGCAGTATTTT. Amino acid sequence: CATRTGTDTQYF.

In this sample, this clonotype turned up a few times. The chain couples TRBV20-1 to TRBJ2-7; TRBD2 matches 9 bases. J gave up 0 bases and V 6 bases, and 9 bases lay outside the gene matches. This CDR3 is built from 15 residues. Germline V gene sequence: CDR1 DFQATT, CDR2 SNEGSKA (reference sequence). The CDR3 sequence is CSASGLARASYEQYF. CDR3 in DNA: TGCAGTGCCTCCGGACTAGCGCGAGCCTCCTACGAGCAGTACTTC.

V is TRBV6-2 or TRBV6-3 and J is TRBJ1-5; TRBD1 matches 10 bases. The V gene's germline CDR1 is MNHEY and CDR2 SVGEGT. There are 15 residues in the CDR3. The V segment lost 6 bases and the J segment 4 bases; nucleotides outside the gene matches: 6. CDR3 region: CASRPQDRGNQPQHF. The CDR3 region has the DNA TGTGCCAGCAGACCCCAGGACAGGGGGAATCAGCCCCAGCATTTT.

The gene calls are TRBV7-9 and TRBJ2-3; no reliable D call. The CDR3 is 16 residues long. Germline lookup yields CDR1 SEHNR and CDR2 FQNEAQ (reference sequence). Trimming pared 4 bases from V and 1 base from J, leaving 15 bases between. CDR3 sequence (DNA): TGTGCCAGCAGCTCCCCCCGCGGCGGAGGCACAGATACGCAGTATTTT. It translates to CASSSPRGGGTDTQYF.